This TCR beta chain was documented in a study of blood T cell repertoires in COVID-19. Overall study: Samples representing acute and convalescent COVID-19 were sourced from the United States, Italy and Spain. T cells, B-cell-depleted T cells, or PBMCs provided the cDNA or gDNA that served as material.

Original analysis: It was from reference gene primer amplification that nucleated cell counts were estimated. The repertoire was sequenced with immunoSEQ multiplex PCR; TCRdb's copy has only in-frame clones and lacks some. V and J calls and clone size are as listed in that table; D and trimming were resolved from the DNA. The table includes roughly 100,000 clones, around nine tenths detected once. Germline loops: CDR1 SGHRS, CDR2 YFSETQ. This CDR3 comprises 18 residues. V was clipped by 0 bases and J by 2 bases; unmatched bases: 9. The origin of this receptor is a human donor in a cohort sampled during active COVID-19. Sequences were obtained from peripheral blood. The gene calls are TRBV5-1 and TRBJ1-5; 9 positions match TRBD1. This CDR3 reads CASSLDPPGQGGNQPQHF. Written as DNA, the CDR3 is TGCGCCAGCAGCTTGGACCCGCCGGGACAGGGAGGCAATCAGCCCCAGCATTTT.